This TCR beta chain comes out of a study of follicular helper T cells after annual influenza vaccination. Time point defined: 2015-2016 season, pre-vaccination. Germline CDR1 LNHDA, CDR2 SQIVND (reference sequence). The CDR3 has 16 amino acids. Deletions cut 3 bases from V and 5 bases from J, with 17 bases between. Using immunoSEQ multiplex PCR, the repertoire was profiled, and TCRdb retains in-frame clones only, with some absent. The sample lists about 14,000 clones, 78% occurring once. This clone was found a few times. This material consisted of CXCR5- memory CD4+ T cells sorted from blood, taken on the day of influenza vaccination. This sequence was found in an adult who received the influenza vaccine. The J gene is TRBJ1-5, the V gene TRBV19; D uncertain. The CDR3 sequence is CASSMVVVGSDQPQHF. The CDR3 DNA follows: TGTGCCAGTAGTATGGTAGTAGTCGGCTCAGATCAGCCCCAGCATTTT.